This T cell receptor (beta chain) is from a study of CD8 T cells in ankylosing spondylitis (dated by TCRdb to 2017 to 2019). For the wider study: The study set out to find disease-linked TCR variants by profiling T cell receptor beta repertoires in ankylosing spondylitis patients and healthy donors. The whole study cohort included over a hundred healthy donors and 20 to 25 ankylosing spondylitis patients. Peripheral blood was sampled, and synovial fluid was also collected from ankylosing spondylitis patients. What the work shows at the level of the full study, not this receptor alone: The disease-linked clones were reported as significantly enriched in matched synovial fluid samples from ankylosing spondylitis patients. The disease-linked clones showed a CD8+ phenotype and occurred at relatively low frequencies in peripheral blood. Some TCR beta motif variants had previously been reported in synovial fluid and blood of reactive arthritis patients, which suggested common disease-initiation mechanisms. Blood from ankylosing spondylitis patients appeared to be characterized by a TCR beta motif composed of roughly 8 highly homologous amino acid variants.

This clonotype was observed a handful of times. No antigen is known for it. Base quality data are lacking; no much larger clone is found one base away. Instrument used: Illumina HiSeq 2500. TCR beta libraries were prepared by quantitative 5'-RACE with molecular barcodes. Per the source publication's procedure: Disease-linked TCR variants were identified with a new computational method built on a probabilistic model of VDJ rearrangement. The public reads were run again by TCRdb, first through fastp at Q25 and then through MiXCR, and only productive beta chains were kept. Each CDR3 protein gets just one entry, which takes the most common genes and DNA from the rows behind it. For this entry, the V and J calls and clone size follow TCRdb and not the study's own pipeline. The sample table holds approximately 540,000 distinct CDR3 sequences, of which approximately 12% were seen once. The ten largest clones represent approximately 6.2% of the sample.

Sequences SGHKS (CDR1) and YYEKEE (CDR2) are obtained from the germline V gene (reference sequence). Between the V and J ends, shortened by 0 bases and 2 bases respectively, the junction contains 12 bases. From its cysteine to its valine, the CDR3 spans 15 amino acids. Only the CDR3 portion is preserved as DNA: 45 bases, with reading frame beginning at the first base. The sequence links TRBV5-5 to TRBJ2-7, and the D gene may be TRBD2, 5 bases matching. This TCR derives from a male donor with ankylosing spondylitis. Sequenced sample: blood, either unsorted or a sorted T cell fraction (not recorded which). The base sequence is TGTGCCAGCAGCTTGGATTCGGGGATTGCCTACGAGCAGTACGTC. Translated, this is CASSLDSGIAYEQYV.